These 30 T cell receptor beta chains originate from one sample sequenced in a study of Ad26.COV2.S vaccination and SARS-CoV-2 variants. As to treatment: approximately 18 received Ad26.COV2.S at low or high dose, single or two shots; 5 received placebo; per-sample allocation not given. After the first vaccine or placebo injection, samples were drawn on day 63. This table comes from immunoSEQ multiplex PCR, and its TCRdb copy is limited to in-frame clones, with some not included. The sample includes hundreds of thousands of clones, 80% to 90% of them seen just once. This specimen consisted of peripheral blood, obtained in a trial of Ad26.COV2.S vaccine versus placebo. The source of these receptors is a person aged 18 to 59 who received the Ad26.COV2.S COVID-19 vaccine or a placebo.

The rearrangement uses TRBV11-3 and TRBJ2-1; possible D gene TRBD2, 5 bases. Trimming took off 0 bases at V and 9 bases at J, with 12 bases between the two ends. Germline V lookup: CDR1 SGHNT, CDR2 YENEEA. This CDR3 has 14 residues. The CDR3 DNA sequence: TGTGCCAGCAGCTTAGACTGGGCGGGCGGTGAGCAGTTCTTC. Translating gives CASSLDWAGGEQFF.

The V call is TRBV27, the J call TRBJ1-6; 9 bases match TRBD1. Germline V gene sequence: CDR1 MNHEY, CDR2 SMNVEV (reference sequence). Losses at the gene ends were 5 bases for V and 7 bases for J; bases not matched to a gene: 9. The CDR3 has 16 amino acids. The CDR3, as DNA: TGTGCCAGCAGTAGAACACAGGGGGCGCGGAATTCACCCCTCCACTTT. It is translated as CASSRTQGARNSPLHF.

CDR3 DNA: TGTGCCAGCAGCTTAGGTTACGGGTACGGAGAGCAGTTCTTC. It is translated as CASSLGYGYGEQFF. The rearrangement links TRBV7-9 to TRBJ2-1; the D is unclear. Trimming shortened V by 1 base and J by 10 bases, and 14 bases separated the two germline ends. Germline loops: CDR1 SEHNR, CDR2 FQNEAQ (reference sequence). The length of the CDR3 is 14 residues.

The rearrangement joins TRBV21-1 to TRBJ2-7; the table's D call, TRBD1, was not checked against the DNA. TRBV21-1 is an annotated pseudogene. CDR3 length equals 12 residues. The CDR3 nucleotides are TGTGCCAGCAGCAAGCCAGGGTACGAGCAGTACTTC. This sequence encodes CASSKPGYEQYF.

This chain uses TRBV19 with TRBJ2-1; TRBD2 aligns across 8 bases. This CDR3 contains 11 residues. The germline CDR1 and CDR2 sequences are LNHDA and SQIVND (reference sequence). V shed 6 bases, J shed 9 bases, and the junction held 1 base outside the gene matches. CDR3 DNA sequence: TGTGCCAGTAGCGGGGGGGTTGAGCAGTTCTTC. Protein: CASSGGVEQFF.

In DNA form, the CDR3 reads TGTGCCAGCAGTCGGGACAGTTACAATGAGCAGTTCTTC. This codes for CASSRDSYNEQFF. The chain has TRBV6-5 and TRBJ2-1; TRBD1 agrees at 7 bases. Looked up from germline, CDR1 is MNHEY and CDR2 is SVGAGI. Unmatched junction bases numbered 2, after V lost 5 bases and J lost 4 bases. This CDR3 has 13 residues.

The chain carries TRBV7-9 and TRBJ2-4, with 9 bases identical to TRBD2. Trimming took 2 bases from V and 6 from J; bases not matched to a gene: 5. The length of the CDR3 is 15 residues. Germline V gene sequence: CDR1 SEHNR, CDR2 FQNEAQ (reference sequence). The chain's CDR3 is CASSLNSGGPNIQYF. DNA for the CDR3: TGTGCCAGCAGCTTAAATAGCGGGGGACCAAACATTCAGTACTTC. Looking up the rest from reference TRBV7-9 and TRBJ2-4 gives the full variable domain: DTGVSQNPRHKITKRGQNVTFRCDPISEHNRLYWYRQTLGQGPEFLTYFQNEAQLEKSRLLSDRFSAERPKGSFSTLEIQRTEQGDSAMYLCASSLNSGGPNIQYFGAGTRLSVL.

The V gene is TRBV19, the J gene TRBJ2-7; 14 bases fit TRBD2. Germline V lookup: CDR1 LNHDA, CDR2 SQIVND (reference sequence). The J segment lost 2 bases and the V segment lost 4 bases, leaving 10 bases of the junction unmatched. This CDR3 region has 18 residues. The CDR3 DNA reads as TGTGCCAGTAGTACGGGACTAGCGGGAGTTGCTGATCCCTACGAGCAGTACTTC. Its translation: CASSTGLAGVADPYEQYF.

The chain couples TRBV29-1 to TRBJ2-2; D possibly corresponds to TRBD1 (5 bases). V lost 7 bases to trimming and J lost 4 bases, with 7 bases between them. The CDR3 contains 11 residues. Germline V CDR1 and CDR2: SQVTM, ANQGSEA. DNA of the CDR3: TGCAGCGGAAGGGGCACCGGGGAGCTGTTTTTT. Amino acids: CSGRGTGELFF.

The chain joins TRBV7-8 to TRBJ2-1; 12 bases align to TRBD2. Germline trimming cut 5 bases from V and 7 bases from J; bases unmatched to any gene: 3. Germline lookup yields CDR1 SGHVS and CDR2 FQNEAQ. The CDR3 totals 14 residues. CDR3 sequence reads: CASSPLAGGNEQFF. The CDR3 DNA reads TGTGCCAGCAGCCCACTAGCGGGAGGAAATGAGCAGTTCTTC.

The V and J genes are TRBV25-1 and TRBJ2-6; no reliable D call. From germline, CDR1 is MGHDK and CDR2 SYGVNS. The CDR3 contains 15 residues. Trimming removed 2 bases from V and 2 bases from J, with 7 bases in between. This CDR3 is CASSEMGTGANVLTF. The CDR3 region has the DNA TGTGCCAGCAGTGAAATGGGAACTGGGGCCAACGTCCTGACTTTC.

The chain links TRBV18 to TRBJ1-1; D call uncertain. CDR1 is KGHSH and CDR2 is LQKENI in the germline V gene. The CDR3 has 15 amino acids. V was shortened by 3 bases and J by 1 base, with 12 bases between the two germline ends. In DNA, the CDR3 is TGTGCCAGCTCACCGGACCAGATAACGAACACTGAAGCTTTCTTT. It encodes CASSPDQITNTEAFF. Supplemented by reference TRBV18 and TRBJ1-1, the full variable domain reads NAGVMQNPRHLVRRRGQEARLRCSPMKGHSHVYWYRQLPEEGLKFMVYLQKENIIDESGMPKERFSAEFPKEGPSILRIQQVVRGDSAAYFCASSPDQITNTEAFFGQGTRLTVV.

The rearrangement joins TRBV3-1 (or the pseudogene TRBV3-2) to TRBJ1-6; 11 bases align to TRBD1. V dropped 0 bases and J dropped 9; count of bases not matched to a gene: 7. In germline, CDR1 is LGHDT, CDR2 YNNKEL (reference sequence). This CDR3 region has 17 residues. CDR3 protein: CASSQDWGTGGSSPLHF. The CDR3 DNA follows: TGTGCCAGCAGCCAAGATTGGGGGACAGGGGGTAGTTCACCCCTCCACTTT.

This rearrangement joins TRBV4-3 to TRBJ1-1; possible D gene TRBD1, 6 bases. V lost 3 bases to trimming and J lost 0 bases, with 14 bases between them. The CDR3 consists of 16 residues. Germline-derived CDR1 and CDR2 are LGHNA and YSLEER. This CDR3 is CASSHLLGGLNTEAFF. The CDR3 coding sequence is TGCGCCAGCAGCCACCTCCTGGGGGGCCTGAACACTGAAGCTTTCTTT.

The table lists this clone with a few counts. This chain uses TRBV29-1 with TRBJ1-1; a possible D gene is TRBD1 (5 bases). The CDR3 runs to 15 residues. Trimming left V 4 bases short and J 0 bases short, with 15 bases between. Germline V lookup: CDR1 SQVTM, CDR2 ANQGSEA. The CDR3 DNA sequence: TGCAGCGTTGGGGGGGACGCGAAGGTGAACACTGAAGCTTTCTTT. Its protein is CSVGGDAKVNTEAFF.

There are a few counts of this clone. The CDR3 nucleotides are TGTGCCTGGCTGGGCGGGAGTCCAGAGACCCAGTACTTC. Translation: CAWLGGSPETQYF. This chain links TRBV30 with TRBJ2-5, with 7 nucleotides matching TRBD2. The CDR3 covers 13 residues. Germline values: CDR1 GTSNPN, CDR2 SVGIG (reference sequence). Trimming took 5 bases from V and 4 from J; bases not matched to a gene: 7.

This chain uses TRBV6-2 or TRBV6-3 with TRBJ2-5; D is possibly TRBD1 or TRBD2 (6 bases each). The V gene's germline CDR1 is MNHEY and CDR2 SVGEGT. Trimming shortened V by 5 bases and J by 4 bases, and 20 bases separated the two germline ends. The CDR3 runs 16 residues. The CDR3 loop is CASSPWGALDGETQYF. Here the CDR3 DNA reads TGTGCCAGCAGTCCCTGGGGGGCCTTAGATGGAGAGACCCAGTACTTC.

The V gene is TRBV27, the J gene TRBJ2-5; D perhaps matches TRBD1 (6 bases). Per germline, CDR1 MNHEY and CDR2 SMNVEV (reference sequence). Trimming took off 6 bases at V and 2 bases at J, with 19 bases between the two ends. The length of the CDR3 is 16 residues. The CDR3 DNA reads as TGTGCCAGCAGCAAAAGTCTTCACAGGGAGCAAGAGACCCAGTACTTC. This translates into CASSKSLHREQETQYF.

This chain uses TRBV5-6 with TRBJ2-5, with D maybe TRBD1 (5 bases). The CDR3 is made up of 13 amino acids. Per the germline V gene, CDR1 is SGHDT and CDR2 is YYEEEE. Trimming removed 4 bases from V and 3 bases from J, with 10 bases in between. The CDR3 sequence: CASSRDRKETQYF. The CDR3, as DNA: TGTGCCAGCAGCCGAGACAGAAAAGAGACCCAGTACTTC.

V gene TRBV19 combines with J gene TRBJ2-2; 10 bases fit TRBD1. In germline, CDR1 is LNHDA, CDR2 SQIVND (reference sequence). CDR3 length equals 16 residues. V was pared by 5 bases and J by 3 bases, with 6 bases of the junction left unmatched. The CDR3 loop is CASSWLGQGDTGELFF. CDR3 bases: TGTGCCAGTAGTTGGCTCGGACAGGGGGACACCGGGGAGCTGTTTTTT.

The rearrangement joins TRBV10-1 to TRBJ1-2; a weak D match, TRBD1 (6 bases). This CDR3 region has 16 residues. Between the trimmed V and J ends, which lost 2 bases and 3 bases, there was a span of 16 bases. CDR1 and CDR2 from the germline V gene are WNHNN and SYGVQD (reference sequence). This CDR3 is CASSEVPRGNHYGYTF. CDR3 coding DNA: TGCGCCAGCAGTGAGGTCCCCAGGGGTAATCACTATGGCTACACCTTC.

The CDR3 DNA reads as TGTGCCAGCAGCTCCGAACCACTCTTAAACACCGGGGAGCTGTTTTTT. Amino acid sequence: CASSSEPLLNTGELFF. This sequence joins TRBV5-4 and TRBJ2-2, with D uncertain. Germline V gene sequence: CDR1 SGHNT, CDR2 YYREEE (reference sequence). The CDR3 loop spans 16 amino acids. The V end lost 3 bases, the J end lost 2 bases, and 14 bases lay between the germline ends.

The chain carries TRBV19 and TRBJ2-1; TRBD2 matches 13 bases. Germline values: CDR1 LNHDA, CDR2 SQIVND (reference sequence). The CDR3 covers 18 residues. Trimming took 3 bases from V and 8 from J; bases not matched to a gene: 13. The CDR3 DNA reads TGTGCCAGTAGTATCGGACTAGCGGGAGCCTTCACAGGGGATGAGCAGTTCTTC. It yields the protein CASSIGLAGAFTGDEQFF.

The CDR3 sequence is CASGFAVQYF. CDR3 bases: TGTGCCAGCGGGTTTGCGGTCCAGTACTTC. The chain carries TRBV7-6 and TRBJ2-5; D gene ambiguous. V was trimmed by 8 bases and J by 10 bases, leaving 11 bases between them. Germline lookup yields CDR1 SGHVS and CDR2 FNYEAQ. CDR3 length equals 10 residues.

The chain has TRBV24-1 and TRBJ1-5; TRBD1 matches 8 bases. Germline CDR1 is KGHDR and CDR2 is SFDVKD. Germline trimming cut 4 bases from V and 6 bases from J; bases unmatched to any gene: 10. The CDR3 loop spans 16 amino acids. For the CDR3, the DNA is TGTGCCACCAGTGAAAAGGGACAGGACCTGCTTCAGCCCCAGCATTTT. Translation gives CATSEKGQDLLQPQHF.

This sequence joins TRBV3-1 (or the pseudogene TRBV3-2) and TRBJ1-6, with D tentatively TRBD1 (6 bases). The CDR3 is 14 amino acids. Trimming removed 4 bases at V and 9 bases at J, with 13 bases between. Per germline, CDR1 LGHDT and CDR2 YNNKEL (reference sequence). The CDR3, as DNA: TGTGCCAGCAGCCCACAGGGTTTCGGTTCACCCCTCCACTTT. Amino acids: CASSPQGFGSPLHF.

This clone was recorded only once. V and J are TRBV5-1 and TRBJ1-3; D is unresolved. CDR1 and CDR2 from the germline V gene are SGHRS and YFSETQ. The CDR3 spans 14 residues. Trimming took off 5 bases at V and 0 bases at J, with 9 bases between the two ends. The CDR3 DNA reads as TGCGCCAGCAGTCTAGCATACTCTGGAAACACCATATATTTT. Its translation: CASSLAYSGNTIYF.

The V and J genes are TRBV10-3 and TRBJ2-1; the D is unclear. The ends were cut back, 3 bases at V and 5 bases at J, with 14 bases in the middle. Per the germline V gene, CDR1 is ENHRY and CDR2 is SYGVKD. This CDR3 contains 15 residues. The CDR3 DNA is TGTGCCATCAGTGATGTCTTAGCCTGGGACAATGAGCAGTTCTTC. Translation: CAISDVLAWDNEQFF.

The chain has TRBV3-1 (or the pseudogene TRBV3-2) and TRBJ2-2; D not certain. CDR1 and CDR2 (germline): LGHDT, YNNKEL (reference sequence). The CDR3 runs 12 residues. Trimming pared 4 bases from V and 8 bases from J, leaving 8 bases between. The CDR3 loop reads CASSPEWGELFF. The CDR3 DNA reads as TGTGCCAGCAGCCCCGAATGGGGGGAGCTGTTTTTT.

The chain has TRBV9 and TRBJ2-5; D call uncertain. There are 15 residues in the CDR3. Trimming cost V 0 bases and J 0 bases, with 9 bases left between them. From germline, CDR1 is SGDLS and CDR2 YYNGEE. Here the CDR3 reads CASSVGHGNQETQYF. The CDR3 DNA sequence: TGTGCCAGCAGCGTAGGACATGGTAACCAAGAGACCCAGTACTTC.